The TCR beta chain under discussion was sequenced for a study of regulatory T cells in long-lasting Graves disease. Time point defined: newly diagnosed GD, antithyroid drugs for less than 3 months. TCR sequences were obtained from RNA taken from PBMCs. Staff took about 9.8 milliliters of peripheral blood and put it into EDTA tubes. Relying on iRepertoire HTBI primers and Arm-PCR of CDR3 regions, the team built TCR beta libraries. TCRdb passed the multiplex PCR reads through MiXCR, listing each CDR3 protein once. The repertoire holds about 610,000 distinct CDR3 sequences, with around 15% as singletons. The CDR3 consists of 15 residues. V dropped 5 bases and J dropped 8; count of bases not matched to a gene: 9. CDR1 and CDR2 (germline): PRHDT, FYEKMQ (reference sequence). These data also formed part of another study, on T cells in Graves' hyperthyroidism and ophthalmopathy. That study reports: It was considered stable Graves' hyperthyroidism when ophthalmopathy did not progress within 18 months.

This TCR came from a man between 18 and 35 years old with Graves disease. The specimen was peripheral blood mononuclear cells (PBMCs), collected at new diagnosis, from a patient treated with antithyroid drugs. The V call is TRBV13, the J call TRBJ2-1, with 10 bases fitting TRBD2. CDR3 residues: CASSPEASGSYEQFF. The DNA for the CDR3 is TGTGCCAGCAGCCCAGAGGCTAGCGGGAGTTATGAGCAGTTCTTC.